This paragraph covers one TCR beta chain sequence. The assay was immunoSEQ multiplex PCR, and TCRdb's table has in-frame clones only and misses some. The profile covers 210,000 or so clones, with around 81% appearing a single time and 8% to 9% taken by the ten largest. Assignments of participants to cohorts depended upon their own reported clinical history. The sample originates from a study of blood T cell repertoires in COVID-19. CDR1 and CDR2 (germline): SGHDT, YYEEEE. Trimming took 0 bases from V and 5 from J; bases not matched to a gene: 2. The CDR3 has 14 residues. This chain connects TRBV5-6 to TRBJ2-1, with 7 bases aligning to TRBD2. This TCR came from a woman between 50 and 59 years old with acute COVID-19. The sample consisted of PBMCs or T cells enriched from blood (not recorded which). As DNA, the CDR3 is TGTGCCAGCAGCTTGGCGGGGGGTAACAATGAGCAGTTCTTC. Its protein product is CASSLAGGNNEQFF.